The 27 T cell receptor beta chains in this list originate from one sample, sequenced in a study of blood T cell repertoires in COVID-19. TCRdb's copy holds only in-frame clones and misses some; the assay was immunoSEQ multiplex PCR. The table lists some 410,000 clones, roughly 90% of them singletons, with more than 0.85% in the top ten. What was sequenced was PBMCs or T cells enriched from blood (not recorded which). These receptors all stem from a woman under 40 with acute COVID-19.

The chain employs TRBV5-1 and TRBJ1-1; maybe TRBD1 (6 bases). The germline V gene has CDR1 SGHRS and CDR2 YFSETQ. The CDR3 runs to 13 residues. Trimming cost V 2 bases and J 5 bases, with 10 bases left between them. The CDR3 region has the DNA TGCGCCAGCAGCTTAACAGGGTGGACTGAAGCTTTCTTT. It yields the protein CASSLTGWTEAFF.

The chain couples TRBV5-5 to TRBJ1-3, with 10 bases aligning to TRBD1. Trimming removed 4 bases from V and 0 bases from J; junction bases left unmatched: 7. Germline-derived CDR1 and CDR2 are SGHKS and YYEKEE (reference sequence). This CDR3 is 17 amino acids long. Here the CDR3 reads CASSTPGQGSSGNTIYF. CDR3 in DNA: TGTGCCAGCAGCACCCCGGGACAGGGGAGCTCTGGAAACACCATATATTTT.

This clone appeared a few times. V and J are TRBV10-1 and TRBJ1-1; D is perhaps TRBD1 (5 bases). CDR1 WNHNN and CDR2 SYGVQD come from the germline V gene (reference sequence). The CDR3 sequence is 16 residues long. Trimming removed 4 bases from V and 3 bases from J, with 18 bases in between. The CDR3 loop is CASSVEGKEGHTEAFF. The CDR3 DNA reads as TGCGCCAGCAGTGTAGAGGGGAAGGAGGGACACACTGAAGCTTTCTTT.

V and J are TRBV4-2 and TRBJ2-4; the match to TRBD2 covers 13 bases. CDR3 length equals 16 residues. Germline V CDR1 and CDR2: LGHNA, YNFKEQ. Germline trimming cut 4 bases from V and 3 bases from J; bases unmatched to any gene: 3. CDR3 in DNA: TGTGCCAGCAGCCCCGGGACTAGCGGGGACAAAAACATTCAGTACTTC. Its translation is CASSPGTSGDKNIQYF.

This rearrangement joins TRBV10-3 to TRBJ1-1; 8 bases match TRBD1. Germline values: CDR1 ENHRY, CDR2 SYGVKD. Trimming removed 8 bases from V and 4 bases from J; junction bases left unmatched: 3. The CDR3 is made up of 12 amino acids. DNA for the CDR3: TGTGCCATCTGGACAGGGTTCACTGAAGCTTTCTTT. This sequence encodes CAIWTGFTEAFF.

The gene calls are TRBV18 and TRBJ1-1, with 7 bases matching TRBD1. The trim removed 3 bases at V and 3 bases at J, leaving 4 bases unmatched. The CDR3 runs 14 residues. Germline V gene lookup returns CDR1 KGHSH and CDR2 LQKENI. The CDR3 nucleotides are TGTGCCAGCTCACCCTACGACAGGGACACTGAAGCTTTCTTT. Amino acid sequence: CASSPYDRDTEAFF.

The chain couples TRBV24-1 to TRBJ2-7; TRBD1 is a possible D gene (6 bases). Germline CDR1 reads KGHDR; CDR2 reads SFDVKD. Trimming pared 6 bases from V and 3 bases from J, leaving 17 bases between. The CDR3 spans 15 residues. CDR3 coding DNA: TGTGCCACCAGTTCACCTCGAAAGGGGGACTACGAGCAGTACTTC. Translation gives CATSSPRKGDYEQYF.

CDR3 sequence: CASSHQGYSRNTEAFF. Written as DNA, the CDR3 is TGCGCCAGCAGCCACCAGGGATACAGCAGAAACACTGAAGCTTTCTTT. The chain recombines TRBV4-1 with TRBJ1-1; tentatively, D is TRBD1 (5 bases). Germline V gives CDR1 MGHRA, CDR2 YSYEKL. This CDR3 comprises 16 residues. Trimming pared 3 bases from V and 2 bases from J, leaving 16 bases between.

This clone was detected once. The chain is built from TRBV24-1 and TRBJ1-4; 7 nucleotides line up with TRBD1. The germline V gene has CDR1 KGHDR and CDR2 SFDVKD. This CDR3 contains 13 residues. V was clipped by 4 bases and J by 13 bases; unmatched bases: 8. This CDR3 reads CATSDRDRVGLFF. DNA for the CDR3: TGTGCCACCAGTGACCGCGACAGGGTAGGACTGTTTTTT.

This clone was found a few times. This chain uses TRBV19 with TRBJ2-7, with 7 nucleotides matching TRBD1. This CDR3 is built from 15 residues. Germline CDR1 reads LNHDA; CDR2 reads SQIVND (reference sequence). The V segment lost 4 bases and the J segment 7 bases; nucleotides outside the gene matches: 13. DNA of the CDR3: TGTGCCAGTAGTAAGGGGGCGCAGGGCTTGGGGGAGCAGTACTTC. It translates to CASSKGAQGLGEQYF.

This rearrangement joins TRBV6-5 to TRBJ1-2; 9 bases agree with TRBD1. This CDR3 comprises 13 residues. From germline, CDR1 is MNHEY and CDR2 SVGAGI. Losses at the gene ends were 6 bases for V and 6 bases for J; bases not matched to a gene: 5. CDR3 sequence: CASSSDRGHGYTF. The CDR3 DNA reads as TGTGCCAGCAGCTCGGACAGGGGACATGGCTACACCTTC.

This chain joins TRBV24-1 and TRBJ2-7, with TRBD1 identical over 12 bases. Germline assignment: CDR1 KGHDR and CDR2 SFDVKD. V dropped 4 bases and J dropped 6; count of bases not matched to a gene: 6. This CDR3 region has 15 residues. The CDR3 DNA reads as TGTGCCACCAGTGACCCGGGACAGGGGGCCAGCGAGCAGTACTTC. Protein sequence: CATSDPGQGASEQYF.

DNA for the CDR3: TGCGCCAGCAGCCAACCCACACTAAGCTCCTACAATGAGCAGTTCTTC. Amino acids: CASSQPTLSSYNEQFF. The V gene is TRBV4-1, the J gene TRBJ2-1; D gene ambiguous. There are 16 residues in the CDR3. Looked up from germline, CDR1 is MGHRA and CDR2 is YSYEKL. V was clipped by 2 bases and J by 0 bases, with 11 bases between them.

CDR3 DNA: TGTGCCACCAGTGAAGCCGGGACAGGGGCCTACGAGCAGTACTTC. It translates to CATSEAGTGAYEQYF. This rearrangement joins TRBV24-1 to TRBJ2-7; 10 bases align to TRBD1. The germline V gene encodes CDR1 KGHDR and CDR2 SFDVKD. V lost 4 bases and J lost 2; bases outside the gene matches: 4. The CDR3 consists of 15 residues.

This chain connects TRBV7-2 to TRBJ2-7, with a weak D call TRBD2 (7 bases). CDR3 length: 16 residues. Trimming stripped 1 base from V and 1 base from J, with 14 bases between. CDR1 SGHTA and CDR2 FQGNSA come from the germline V gene. The CDR3 here is CASSLVGGAWSYEQYF. CDR3 DNA sequence: TGTGCCAGCAGCTTAGTGGGGGGGGCCTGGTCCTACGAGCAGTACTTC. Full variable domain (remainder filled in from reference TRBV7-2 and TRBJ2-7): GAGVSQSPSNKVTEKGKDVELRCDPISGHTALYWYRQSLGQGLEFLIYFQGNSAPDKSGLPSDRFSAERTGGSVSTLTIQRTQQEDSAVYLCASSLVGGAWSYEQYFGPGTRLTVT.

This chain joins TRBV6-5 and TRBJ1-3, with a weak D call TRBD1 (6 bases). V shed 2 bases and J shed 0 bases, with 8 bases lying between them. The CDR3 runs to 15 residues. Germline V CDR1 and CDR2: MNHEY, SVGAGI. CDR3 loop: CASSYGQFSGNTIYF. In nucleotides, the CDR3 is TGTGCCAGCAGTTACGGACAGTTCTCTGGAAACACCATATATTTT.

CDR3 in DNA: TGTGCCAGCAGCCCAGGGTTCCAAGAGACCCAGTACTTC. Translation: CASSPGFQETQYF. V is TRBV27 and J is TRBJ2-5, with D perhaps matching TRBD1 (5 bases). The CDR3 has 13 residues. The V end was cut by 6 bases, the J end by 1 base, with 9 bases between. Germline-derived CDR1 and CDR2 are MNHEY and SMNVEV (reference sequence).

The chain has TRBV5-1 and TRBJ1-6; 7 bases are a match to TRBD1. Germline V lookup: CDR1 SGHRS, CDR2 YFSETQ. After removal of 7 bases from V and 5 bases from J, the junction contained 3 bases not matched to a gene. The CDR3 loop spans 13 amino acids. The CDR3 DNA is TGCGCCAGCTCAGACAGGGATAATTCACCCCTCCACTTT. Encoded protein: CASSDRDNSPLHF.

This chain links TRBV5-1 with TRBJ1-2; D remains unclear. The CDR3 contains 13 residues. Between the trimmed V and J ends, which lost 3 bases and 5 bases, there was a span of 11 bases. The germline V gene has CDR1 SGHRS and CDR2 YFSETQ. In nucleotides, the CDR3 is TGCGCCAGCAGCTCCCGGGAGGGTTATGGCTACACCTTC. Protein: CASSSREGYGYTF.

This chain connects TRBV15 to TRBJ1-1; 7 bases fit TRBD1. CDR1 is LNHNV and CDR2 is YYDKDF in the germline V gene (reference sequence). V was pared by 5 bases and J by 0 bases, with 6 bases of the junction left unmatched. CDR3 length: 15 residues. The CDR3 nucleotides read TGTGCCACCAGCCGGGGACAGCTCATGAACACTGAAGCTTTCTTT. It yields the protein CATSRGQLMNTEAFF.

The gene calls are TRBV15 and TRBJ1-5; D is undetermined. CDR3 length: 17 amino acids. V was pared by 7 bases and J by 0 bases, with 19 bases between. Germline V gene sequence: CDR1 LNHNV, CDR2 YYDKDF (reference sequence). CDR3 loop: CATTSGQASYSNQPQHF. The CDR3 DNA sequence: TGTGCCACCACCTCCGGCCAGGCCAGCTATAGCAATCAGCCCCAGCATTTT.

The chain combines TRBV9 with TRBJ1-1; 7 positions match TRBD1. Germline CDR1 SGDLS, CDR2 YYNGEE. The CDR3 runs 14 residues. V gave up 2 bases and J gave up 4 bases; unmatched junction bases: 5. CDR3 loop: CASSVKGASTEAFF. The CDR3 DNA reads TGTGCCAGCAGCGTTAAGGGGGCTAGCACTGAAGCTTTCTTT.

The chain recombines TRBV5-1 with TRBJ2-2; TRBD2 aligns across 13 bases. This CDR3 contains 15 residues. CDR1 is SGHRS, CDR2 YFSETQ, per germline. J lost 5 bases, V lost 7 bases, and 5 bases had no gene match. The CDR3 loop reads CASQGLAGATGELFF. Here the CDR3 DNA reads TGCGCCAGCCAAGGACTAGCGGGGGCGACCGGGGAGCTGTTTTTT.

The V and J genes are TRBV19 and TRBJ2-3, with D uncertain. With 7 bases removed from V and 2 bases from J, the gap between germline ends came to 16 bases. The CDR3 loop spans 15 amino acids. Germline CDR1 is LNHDA and CDR2 is SQIVND (reference sequence). The CDR3 loop is CASTPRVRITDTQYF. CDR3 DNA: TGTGCCAGTACCCCCCGGGTGCGGATCACAGATACGCAGTATTTT. Full variable domain (rest looked up from reference TRBV19 and TRBJ2-3): DGGITQSPKYLFRKEGQNVTLSCEQNLNHDAMYWYRQDPGQGLRLIYYSQIVNDFQKGDIAEGYSVSREKKESFPLTVTSAQKNPTAFYLCASTPRVRITDTQYFGPGTRLTVL.

The rearrangement joins TRBV5-1 to TRBJ2-2; 10 bases are shared with TRBD2. There are 16 residues in the CDR3. Germline CDR1 is SGHRS and CDR2 is YFSETQ. J was trimmed by 9 bases and V by 0 bases; bases with no gene match: 8. CDR3 bases: TGCGCCAGCAGCTTGGATCCAGCGGGGGGGACCCGGGAGCTGTTTTTT. Its protein is CASSLDPAGGTRELFF.

In its sample, this clone was seen a few times. The V gene is TRBV18, the J gene TRBJ1-1, with 12 bases lining up with TRBD1. The length of the CDR3 is 16 residues. The V and J ends lost 2 bases and 4 bases, in that order; junction bases with no gene match: 5. Germline V gene sequence: CDR1 KGHSH, CDR2 LQKENI. CDR3 nucleotide sequence: TGTGCCAGCTCACCAGGGGACAGGGGGCAGAGCACTGAAGCTTTCTTT. Protein sequence: CASSPGDRGQSTEAFF. The full variable domain, rest sourced from reference TRBV18 and TRBJ1-1, is NAGVMQNPRHLVRRRGQEARLRCSPMKGHSHVYWYRQLPEEGLKFMVYLQKENIIDESGMPKERFSAEFPKEGPSILRIQQVVRGDSAAYFCASSPGDRGQSTEAFFGQGTRLTVV.

The rearrangement joins TRBV2 to TRBJ1-1; 7 bases line up with TRBD1. The ends lost 1 base at V and 1 base at J; junction bases unmatched: 3. The CDR3 loop spans 15 amino acids. Germline CDR1 and CDR2: SNHLY and FYNNEI. The CDR3 DNA reads as TGTGCCAGCAGTGAAGGGGGGGACAGGAACACTGAAGCTTTCTTT. Amino acid sequence: CASSEGGDRNTEAFF. Based on the CDR3 plus reference TRBV2 and TRBJ1-1, the full variable domain is EPEVTQTPSHQVTQMGQEVILRCVPISNHLYFYWYRQILGQKVEFLVSFYNNEISEKSEIFDDQFSVERPDGSNFTLKIRSTKLEDSAMYFCASSEGGDRNTEAFFGQGTRLTVV.